The rows below give T cell receptor beta chains drawn from one sample of a study of cytomegalovirus exposure and HLA in healthy donors. This table comes from immunoSEQ multiplex PCR, and its TCRdb copy is limited to in-frame clones, with some not included. Among around 160,000 clones listed, 60% to 80% were seen once. The sequenced material came from PBMCs. These receptors all stem from a man aged 45-65 years in good health and CMV-seropositive. Both conserved end residues are part of each CDR3. D genes are given only for firm matches. Expanded clones get a size class; other rows say once, few or many, or leave the size out.

J	D	size	V	DNA	CDR3
TRBJ2-7	TRBD1	-	TRBV27	TGTGCCAGCAGTGGGACAGGGAGCTCCTACGAGCAGTACTTC	CASSGTGSSYEQYF
TRBJ1-1	TRBD1	-	TRBV6-1	TGTGCCAGCAGGGTTACAGGGGGCGCCCACACTGAAGCTTTCTTT	CASRVTGGAHTEAFF
TRBJ2-3	TRBD1	-	TRBV27	TGTGCCAGCAGCAAACGAAGCTACCTCGGACAGGGGGCAGGGGGAACAGATACGCAGTATTTT	CASSKRSYLGQGAGGTDTQYF
TRBJ1-5	TRBD1	few	TRBV30	TGTGCCCCGAGAGGGGGCGGCAATCAGCCCCAGCATTTT	CAPRGGGNQPQHF
TRBJ1-1	-	-	TRBV6-6	TGTGCCAGCAGTTACTCGGAGGGGTCGAGTGAAGCTTTCTTT	CASSYSEGSSEAFF
TRBJ2-7	TRBD1	-	TRBV7-2	TGTGCCAGCAGCTCCCGGGACAGAACTGCCTACGAGCAGTACTTC	CASSSRDRTAYEQYF
TRBJ2-7	-	-	TRBV5-5	TGTGCCAGCAGTGACAGCTACGAGCAGTACTTC	CASSDSYEQYF
TRBJ2-5	TRBD2	-	TRBV7-2	TGTGCCAGCAGCCCGCGGCAGCGGGGGAAAGAGACCCAGTACTTC	CASSPRQRGKETQYF
TRBJ2-5	-	many	TRBV6-1	TGTGCCAGCACGGCAGGGGGAGGAGAGACCCAGTACTTC	CASTAGGGETQYF
TRBJ1-4	TRBD1	-	TRBV28	TGTGCCAGCAGTTGGACAGGGGCAACTAATGAAAAACTGTTTTTT	CASSWTGATNEKLFF
TRBJ2-7	-	-	TRBV4-3	TGCGCCAGCAGCCAAGATGGTCCGGACAAGCTTAGCGAGCAGTACTTC	CASSQDGPDKLSEQYF
TRBJ1-4	-	-	TRBV6-4	TGTGCCAGCAGTGACCAGTTGAATGAAAAACTGTTTTTT	CASSDQLNEKLFF
TRBJ1-5	TRBD1	-	TRBV28	TGTGCCAGCAGTAAGGACTTCCGGACAGGGAAGCCCCAGCAGATAGGCAATCAGCCCCAGCATTTT	CASSKDFRTGKPQQIGNQPQHF
TRBJ2-5	TRBD1	-	TRBV18	TGTGCCAGCTCACCAAACAGGACAGGGAAAAAGACCCAGTACTTC	CASSPNRTGKKTQYF
TRBJ2-2	TRBD1	once	TRBV5-1	TGCGCCAGCAGCTTGGCCAGTGACAGGGCGAACACCGGGGAGCTGTTTTTT	CASSLASDRANTGELFF
TRBJ1-6	TRBD1	-	TRBV18	TGTGCCAGCTCACCACCGGGACAGGGAAGAGGGATACCCCTCCACTTT	CASSPPGQGRGIPLHF
TRBJ2-2	-	-	TRBV5-8	TGTGCCAGCAGGCTTCACTTCGCCGGGGAGCTGTTTTTT	CASRLHFAGELFF
TRBJ2-3	-	-	TRBV9	TGTGCCAGCAGCGCCGCAGGGGAAGATACGCAGTATTTT	CASSAAGEDTQYF
TRBJ1-1	TRBD1	-	TRBV5-4	TGTGCCAGCAACTTACAGGGGGAAGCTTTCTTT	CASNLQGEAFF
TRBJ1-2	-	-	TRBV28	TGTGCCAGCAGTTCCACCCGAGACCCCAGTCGGGGGAGAAACTATGGCTACACCTTC	CASSSTRDPSRGRNYGYTF
TRBJ1-2	TRBD1	-	TRBV25-1	TGTGCCAGCAGCGACAGGGGGCATAGGGGTTACACCTTC	CASSDRGHRGYTF
TRBJ1-2	-	-	TRBV28	TGTGCCAGCAGACAGGGTAACTATGGCTACACCTTC	CASRQGNYGYTF
TRBJ1-6	TRBD1	-	TRBV6-5	TGTGCCAGCAGTGCCCAACAGGGGCTGAATTCACCCCTCCACTTT	CASSAQQGLNSPLHF
TRBJ2-3	-	-	TRBV7-9	TGTGCCAGCAGCCGAAACATAGGGAGCGACACTAGCACAGATACGCAGTATTTT	CASSRNIGSDTSTDTQYF
TRBJ1-2	-	-	TRBV7-9	TGTGCCAGCAGCATGGACAGTGACTATGGCTACACCTTC	CASSMDSDYGYTF
TRBJ2-5	TRBD1	-	TRBV7-8	TGTGCCAGCAGGAGCAGGGGGCGAGAGACCCAGTACTTC	CASRSRGRETQYF
TRBJ2-3	TRBD1	-	TRBV7-9	TGTGCCAGCAGCATCCGGGACAGGGACAAAGATACGCAGTATTTT	CASSIRDRDKDTQYF
TRBJ2-3	-	-	TRBV29-1	TGCAGCGCCGTACTAGCTAGCACAGATACGCAGTATTTT	CSAVLASTDTQYF
TRBJ1-1	-	-	TRBV27	TGTGCCAGCAGTCTGAACGGAGAAGGAGCGAACACTGAAGCTTTCTTT	CASSLNGEGANTEAFF
TRBJ1-1	-	-	TRBV4-2	TGTGCCAGCAGCCAAGATCGGGAGCAAGCTTTCTTT	CASSQDREQAFF
TRBJ2-7	-	-	TRBV5-1	TGCGCCAGCAGCTTAAACGGGGGAAGCTCCTACGAGCAGTACTTC	CASSLNGGSSYEQYF
TRBJ2-7	-	-	TRBV6-5	TGTGCCAGCAGTTACTCGGCACCGACTTTCTCCTACGAGCAGTACTTC	CASSYSAPTFSYEQYF
TRBJ2-7	-	-	TRBV29-1	TGCAGCGTGGGGGGGGACACCTACTACGAGCAGTACTTC	CSVGGDTYYEQYF
TRBJ2-1	-	-	TRBV2	TGTGCCAGCAGTGGGTCAGGGTGGGGCAATGAGCAGTTCTTC	CASSGSGWGNEQFF
TRBJ1-6	-	-	TRBV9	TGTGCCAGCAGCGGAGGGGGGGGAACAGTTTATAATTCACCCCTCCACTTT	CASSGGGGTVYNSPLHF
TRBJ2-5	TRBD1	-	TRBV28	TGTGCCAGCAGTCAAATCGACAGGGATCAAGAGACCCAGTACTTC	CASSQIDRDQETQYF
TRBJ2-7	-	-	TRBV25-1	TGTGCCAGCAGCCGTTTGCAGGAGGGCGAGCAGTACTTC	CASSRLQEGEQYF
TRBJ1-2	-	-	TRBV15	TGTGCCACCAGCAGGCCGCAAAAGGGGTACTATGGCTACACCTTC	CATSRPQKGYYGYTF
TRBJ2-7	TRBD1	-	TRBV6-5	TGTGCCAGCAGTTTAGGACAGGGGGCCTTCCAGCAGTACTTC	CASSLGQGAFQQYF
TRBJ2-7	TRBD1	-	TRBV9	TGTGCCAGCAGCGCCGGGACAGGGGTATATGAGCAGTACTTC	CASSAGTGVYEQYF
TRBJ2-1	TRBD1	-	TRBV6-5	TGTGCCAGCAAACGGGACAGGGTCGGCAATGAGCAGCTCTTC	CASKRDRVGNEQLF
TRBJ2-1	TRBD2	many	TRBV7-9	TGTGCCAGCAGCTTAGCGACTAGCCCGCATGAGCAGTTCTTC	CASSLATSPHEQFF
TRBJ1-1	TRBD1	-	TRBV6-4	TGTGCCAGCAGTGACTCGAATACAGGGGGCTCGGGGTCTGAAGCTTTCTTT	CASSDSNTGGSGSEAFF
TRBJ2-5	-	-	TRBV7-8	TGTGCCAGCAGCTCTCGCTGGACAGAACAAGAGACCCAGTACTTC	CASSSRWTEQETQYF
TRBJ2-1	-	-	TRBV12-5	TGTGCTAGTGCCTTCGACAGCCGAAGGAACAATGAGCAGTTCTTC	CASAFDSRRNNEQFF
TRBJ1-4	-	-	TRBV10-3	TGTGCCATCAGTGACCCAGGGGCCCCTAATGAAAAACTGTTTTTT	CAISDPGAPNEKLFF
TRBJ1-4	TRBD1	-	TRBV29-1	TGCAGCGTTGAAGGTACAGGGGGAGAAAAACTGTTTTTT	CSVEGTGGEKLFF
TRBJ2-2	-	-	TRBV29-1	TGCAGCGTTGTATTAAGTTACAGCCTGAACACCGGGGAGCTGTTTTTT	CSVVLSYSLNTGELFF
TRBJ1-2	-	-	TRBV4-3	TGCGCCAGCAGCCAAGCGACAGAAGGAAACTATGGCTACACCTTC	CASSQATEGNYGYTF
TRBJ2-2	-	-	TRBV5-4	TGTGCCAGCAGCCCGGCGGGCGGGGCGAACACCGGGGAGCTGTTTTTT	CASSPAGGANTGELFF
TRBJ2-5	TRBD1	-	TRBV28	TGTGCCAGCAGAAGACAGGGGCTCGGGTCATTGGCGGAGACCCAGTACTTC	CASRRQGLGSLAETQYF